One and the same sample provided the 6 T cell receptor beta chains below, sequenced in a study of blood T cell repertoires in COVID-19. The table came from immunoSEQ multiplex PCR; TCRdb's copy has only in-frame clones and leaves some out. The table has some 140,000 clones, approximately 84% seen once; the top ten hold around 13%. Sequenced material: peripheral blood. These TCRs come from a human donor in a cohort sampled during active COVID-19.

The V and J genes are TRBV27 and TRBJ1-1; D possibly corresponds to TRBD1 (5 bases). V lost 6 bases and J 1 base, leaving 15 bases between the germline ends. Germline V gives CDR1 MNHEY, CDR2 SMNVEV (reference sequence). The CDR3 is made up of 15 amino acids. CDR3 nucleotides: TGTGCCAGCAGACCTGACAGTTTTGGGAACACTGAAGCTTTCTTT. Translated: CASRPDSFGNTEAFF.

The table lists this clone with a few counts. V is TRBV10-1 and J is TRBJ2-7, with 7 bases fitting TRBD1. The junction had 14 bases not matched to a gene; V was cut back by 10 bases and J by 5 bases. Germline lookup yields CDR1 WNHNN and CDR2 SYGVQD (reference sequence). CDR3 length: 14 amino acids. The CDR3 loop is CATSEEDRFDEQYF. The CDR3 nucleotides read TGCGCCACCAGCGAAGAGGACAGGTTCGACGAGCAGTACTTC.

The rearrangement joins TRBV5-1 to TRBJ1-6, with D perhaps matching TRBD1 (6 bases). V was trimmed by 0 bases and J by 8 bases, leaving 9 bases between them. This CDR3 has 14 amino acids. From germline, CDR1 is SGHRS and CDR2 YFSETQ. CDR3 loop: CASSLEGHDSPLHF. The CDR3 DNA reads TGCGCCAGCAGCTTGGAGGGACACGATTCACCCCTCCACTTT.

This chain links TRBV3-1 (or the pseudogene TRBV3-2) with TRBJ1-2; unclear D gene. V dropped 8 bases and J dropped 6 bases, with 16 bases sitting between them. Germline CDR1 reads LGHDT; CDR2 reads YNNKEL (reference sequence). The CDR3 sequence is 13 residues long. In DNA form, the CDR3 reads TGTGCCAGCCTAAAGAGTGGGGAGGATGGCTACACCTTC. Translating gives CASLKSGEDGYTF.

The CDR3 sequence is CASSQDRYQPQHF. Written as DNA, the CDR3 is TGTGCCAGCAGCCAGGACAGGTATCAGCCCCAGCATTTT. The chain uses TRBV14 and TRBJ1-5; 7 nucleotides align to TRBD1. Per germline, CDR1 SGHDN and CDR2 FVKESK. V lost 3 bases and J lost 5; bases outside the gene matches: 1. The CDR3 length is 13 residues.

The sample holds one count of this clone. V is TRBV28 and J is TRBJ2-3; TRBD2 aligns across 8 bases. The CDR3 consists of 16 residues. Germline V gene sequence: CDR1 MDHEN, CDR2 SYDVKM. The trim removed 6 bases at V and 0 bases at J, leaving 8 bases unmatched. Written as DNA, the CDR3 is TGTGCCAGCAGGGGGGCGGTAGCGGGGAGCACAGATACGCAGTATTTT. Translated: CASRGAVAGSTDTQYF.